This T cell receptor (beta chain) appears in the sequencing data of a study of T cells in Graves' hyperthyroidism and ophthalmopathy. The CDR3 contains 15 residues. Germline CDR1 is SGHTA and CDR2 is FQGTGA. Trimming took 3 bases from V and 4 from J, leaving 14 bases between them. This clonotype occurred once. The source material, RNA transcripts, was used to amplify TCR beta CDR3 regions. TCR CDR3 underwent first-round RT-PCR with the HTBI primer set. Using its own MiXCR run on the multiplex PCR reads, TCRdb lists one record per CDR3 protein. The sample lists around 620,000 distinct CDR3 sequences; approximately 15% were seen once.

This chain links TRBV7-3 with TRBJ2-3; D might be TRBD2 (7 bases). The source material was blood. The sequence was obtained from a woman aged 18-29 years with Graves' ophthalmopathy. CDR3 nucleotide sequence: TGTGCCAGCAGCTTGGGGGGGCTTGTATCAGATACGCAGTATTTT. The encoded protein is CASSLGGLVSDTQYF.